This TCR beta chain was captured in a study of blood T cell repertoires in COVID-19. Whole-study context: PBMCs, B-cell-depleted T cells, or T cells were the source of the cDNA or gDNA that made up the material.

The V gene's germline CDR1 is MNHNS and CDR2 SASEGT. This CDR3 has 14 residues. V was trimmed by 3 bases and J by 6 bases, leaving 14 bases between them. Study processing details: Amplification of reference gene primers was used by the study to estimate nucleated cell counts. TCRdb keeps only in-frame clones here, not all; method: immunoSEQ multiplex PCR. V, J and clone size are taken as reported in that table, and D and trimming were inferred from the DNA itself. The data contain about 60,000 clones, 80% to 95% of them singletons. This TCR came from a human donor with active COVID-19. The donor label of this sample is uncertain. Sequenced input: peripheral blood. The chain combines TRBV6-1 with TRBJ1-2; the D gene is possibly TRBD1 (6 bases). The CDR3 bases are TGTGCCAGCAGTGAGGCACAGGGCGTCGATGGCTACACCTTC. Protein: CASSEAQGVDGYTF.